These 20 T cell receptor beta chains were all obtained from the same sample, sequenced in a study of Ad26.COV2.S vaccination and SARS-CoV-2 variants. Profiling relied on immunoSEQ multiplex PCR, and the TCRdb table lists in-frame clones only, not all of them. The table records about 370,000 clones, approximately 90% of them present only once. Treatment of the sample: some 19 received Ad26.COV2.S at low or high dose, single or two shots; 5 received placebo; per-sample allocation not given. Sampling was done on day 63 after the first vaccine or placebo injection. The sequencing here drew on peripheral blood, taken in a trial of Ad26.COV2.S vaccine versus placebo. These TCRs come from a person between 18 and 59 years old who received the Ad26.COV2.S COVID-19 vaccine or a placebo.

This clone came up once. The chain joins TRBV30 to TRBJ2-7, with 9 bases lining up with TRBD2. J gave up 5 bases and V 1 base, and 3 bases lay outside the gene matches. This CDR3 has 13 amino acids. Per the germline V gene, CDR1 is GTSNPN and CDR2 is SVGIG (reference sequence). Written as DNA, the CDR3 is TGTGCCTGGAGTGATAGCGGGGGCAACGAGCAGTACTTC. It is translated as CAWSDSGGNEQYF.

This rearrangement joins TRBV18 to TRBJ1-3, with D perhaps matching TRBD1 (5 bases). V lost 3 bases to trimming and J lost 0 bases, with 15 bases between them. This CDR3 is built from 17 residues. CDR1 and CDR2 from the germline V gene are KGHSH and LQKENI. Written as DNA, the CDR3 is TGTGCCAGCTCACCTATGGGACCCGCAAGCTCTGGAAACACCATATATTTT. It yields the protein CASSPMGPASSGNTIYF. Complete variable domain (other parts from reference TRBV18 and TRBJ1-3): NAGVMQNPRHLVRRRGQEARLRCSPMKGHSHVYWYRQLPEEGLKFMVYLQKENIIDESGMPKERFSAEFPKEGPSILRIQQVVRGDSAAYFCASSPMGPASSGNTIYFGEGSWLTVV.

This rearrangement joins TRBV3-1 (or the pseudogene TRBV3-2) to TRBJ1-1; D is ambiguous. The germline gives CDR1 LGHDT, CDR2 YNNKEL (reference sequence). Trimming took 4 bases from V and 0 from J, leaving 9 bases between them. The CDR3 is 14 residues long. This chain's CDR3 is CASSRHGVNTEAFF. In DNA form, the CDR3 reads TGTGCCAGCAGCCGGCACGGGGTGAACACTGAAGCTTTCTTT.

J is TRBJ1-2 and V is TRBV7-2; TRBD1 is a possible D gene (6 bases). CDR1 SGHTA and CDR2 FQGNSA come from the germline V gene. The CDR3 loop spans 16 amino acids. Trimming cost V 10 bases and J 0 bases, with 21 bases left between them. The CDR3 is CATENPGRGANYGYTF. The CDR3 nucleotides are TGTGCCACCGAGAATCCGGGCAGGGGAGCTAACTATGGCTACACCTTC.

The rearrangement links TRBV21-1 to TRBJ1-2. TRBV21-1 is shown as a pseudogene. The CDR3 has 11 amino acids. The CDR3 nucleotides read TGTGCCAGCAGCACCCGGGGGGGCTACACCTTC. Translating it yields CASSTRGGYTF.

The chain uses TRBV7-6 and TRBJ2-5; D might be TRBD2 (5 bases). Germline loops: CDR1 SGHVS, CDR2 FNYEAQ. Trimming pared 4 bases from V and 4 bases from J, leaving 19 bases between. CDR3 length: 16 amino acids. CDR3 coding DNA: TGTGCCAGCAGCTCCAGACGGGGTTCTCGGGGAGAGACCCAGTACTTC. Its translation is CASSSRRGSRGETQYF.

This clone was counted once. A junction boundary mismatches the germline segment, possibly from a read error. The V and J genes are TRBV3-1 (or the pseudogene TRBV3-2) and TRBJ2-1; D is unclear. Germline values: CDR1 LGHDT, CDR2 YNNKEL (reference sequence). This CDR3 is built from 13 residues. The CDR3 sequence: CASCHPGGREQFF. The DNA of the CDR3 is TGTGCCAGCTGCCATCCCGGCGGACGTGAGCAGTTCTTC.

The chain has TRBV9 and TRBJ1-4; D is unresolved. Germline V gene data show CDR1 as SGDLS and CDR2 as YYNGEE. Trimming stripped 0 bases from V and 0 bases from J, with 3 bases between. This CDR3 region has 14 residues. CDR3 in amino acids: CASSVGSTNEKLFF. In nucleotides, the CDR3 is TGTGCCAGCAGCGTAGGGTCAACTAATGAAAAACTGTTTTTT.

The chain joins TRBV30 to TRBJ1-6; TRBD1 aligns across 9 bases. Germline CDR1 GTSNPN, CDR2 SVGIG (reference sequence). This CDR3 is 15 amino acids long. V shed 2 bases and J 6 bases; nucleotides not matched to a gene: 5. The CDR3 loop reads CAWSTGGAGNSPLHF. The CDR3 DNA follows: TGTGCCTGGAGTACAGGGGGCGCGGGTAATTCACCCCTCCACTTT.

DNA for the CDR3: TGCGCCAGCAGCCCAGGTGGTTATGAGCAGTTCTTC. As protein: CASSPGGYEQFF. The chain has TRBV5-1 and TRBJ2-1; unclear D gene. V was clipped by 4 bases and J by 8 bases, with 10 bases between them. The CDR3 runs to 12 residues. Germline CDR1 reads SGHRS; CDR2 reads YFSETQ.

The J gene is TRBJ1-1, the V gene TRBV6-5; D unclear. CDR3 length: 12 residues. V lost 6 bases and J 6 bases, leaving 11 bases between the germline ends. CDR1 is MNHEY, CDR2 SVGAGI, per germline. The CDR3 is CASSEVLAEAFF. The CDR3 DNA reads TGTGCCAGCAGCGAGGTGCTGGCTGAAGCTTTCTTT.

The rearrangement links TRBV5-1 to TRBJ2-7, with a weak D call TRBD2 (6 bases). From germline, CDR1 is SGHRS and CDR2 YFSETQ. Trimming took 0 bases from V and 0 from J, leaving 13 bases between them. CDR3 length: 16 residues. The CDR3 region is CASSLEGTASSYEQYF. The CDR3 DNA sequence: TGCGCCAGCAGCTTGGAGGGGACTGCGAGCTCCTACGAGCAGTACTTC.

V and J are TRBV4-2 and TRBJ1-1; D uncertain. Trimming cost V 4 bases and J 1 base, with 13 bases left between them. Germline loops: CDR1 LGHNA, CDR2 YNFKEQ. CDR3 length equals 15 residues. CDR3 region: CASSRTAGQNTEAFF. The CDR3 DNA reads as TGTGCCAGCAGCCGGACGGCTGGCCAGAACACTGAAGCTTTCTTT.

The chain has TRBV5-6 and TRBJ2-6; D is undetermined. Germline values: CDR1 SGHDT, CDR2 YYEEEE. The CDR3 is 13 amino acids. Trimming took off 5 bases at V and 1 base at J, with 4 bases between the two ends. CDR3 loop: CASRGSGANVLTF. The CDR3 region has the DNA TGTGCCAGCAGAGGGTCTGGGGCCAACGTCCTGACTTTC. The whole variable domain, filled in from reference TRBV5-6 and TRBJ2-6, reads DAGVTQSPTHLIKTRGQQVTLRCSPKSGHDTVSWYQQALGQGPQFIFQYYEEEERQRGNFPDRFSGHQFPNYSSELNVNALLLGDSALYLCASRGSGANVLTFGAGSRLTVL.

This chain connects TRBV5-1 to TRBJ2-3; tentatively, D is TRBD1 or TRBD2 (5 bases each). The length of the CDR3 is 13 residues. Germline CDR1 and CDR2: SGHRS and YFSETQ. V dropped 6 bases and J dropped 4 bases, with 12 bases sitting between them. In DNA, the CDR3 is TGCGCCAGCACCAGGATGGGGGCAGATACGCAGTATTTT. Amino acids: CASTRMGADTQYF.

V is TRBV2 and J is TRBJ1-2, with TRBD1 as a possible D gene (5 bases). The germline gives CDR1 SNHLY, CDR2 FYNNEI. The CDR3 is 16 amino acids. V was shortened by 0 bases and J by 8 bases, with 19 bases between the two germline ends. In DNA, the CDR3 is TGTGCCAGCAGTGAAGCAGGGTGGGACCGTAATGGGGGCTACACCTTC. The encoded protein is CASSEAGWDRNGGYTF.

This clone was recorded only once. The rearrangement uses TRBV5-1 and TRBJ1-2; D gene uncertain. CDR3 length: 14 amino acids. Trimming left V 0 bases short and J 4 bases short, with 10 bases between. The germline CDR1 and CDR2 sequences are SGHRS and YFSETQ. The CDR3 DNA sequence: TGCGCCAGCAGCTTGGGCCAGGACCTCTATGGCTACACCTTC. Its translation is CASSLGQDLYGYTF. Using reference TRBV5-1 and TRBJ1-2 for the parts outside the CDR3, the full variable domain is KAGVTQTPRYLIKTRGQQVTLSCSPISGHRSVSWYQQTPGQGLQFLFEYFSETQRNKGNFPGRFSGRQFSNSRSEMNVSTLELGDSALYLCASSLGQDLYGYTFGSGTRLTVV.

V usage is TRBV5-6 and J usage is TRBJ2-3; 11 positions match TRBD2. CDR3 length: 17 residues. After removal of 3 bases from V and 0 bases from J, the junction contained 6 bases not matched to a gene. In germline, CDR1 is SGHDT, CDR2 YYEEEE. The CDR3 DNA is TGTGCCAGCAGCTCCTATTTAGCGGGGGGGAGCACAGATACGCAGTATTTT. Translating it yields CASSSYLAGGSTDTQYF.

The chain carries TRBV6-1 and TRBJ2-7; unclear D gene. The CDR3 loop spans 16 amino acids. Germline V lookup: CDR1 MNHNS, CDR2 SASEGT. With 1 base removed from V and 4 bases from J, the gap between germline ends came to 17 bases. In nucleotides, the CDR3 is TGTGCCAGCAGTGAAGGTCAGGTTAAGCGTTGGTACGAGCAGTACTTC. It translates to CASSEGQVKRWYEQYF.

This rearrangement joins TRBV7-8 to TRBJ1-2; the match to TRBD1 covers 9 bases. Germline V gene sequence: CDR1 SGHVS, CDR2 FQNEAQ. V dropped 1 base and J dropped 1; count of bases not matched to a gene: 10. This CDR3 spans 18 amino acids. DNA of the CDR3: TGTGCCAGCAGCTTAGGTCCGGGACAGGGCCTATTTAACTATGGCTACACCTTC. Its translation: CASSLGPGQGLFNYGYTF.